This T cell receptor beta chain came from a study of OX40 agonist ivuxolimab in advanced cancers. This CDR3 is 14 amino acids long. Deletions cut 8 bases from V and 0 bases from J, with 12 bases between. Germline values: CDR1 MGHDK, CDR2 SYGVNS. The data were produced by immunoSEQ multiplex PCR, yet TCRdb's version contains in-frame clones alone and is incomplete. The sample carries roughly 130,000 clones, roughly 95% recorded once. This TCR was recovered from an adult with an advanced solid tumor such as melanoma, head and neck, liver or kidney cancer. The chain has TRBV25-1 and TRBJ2-3; unclear D gene. Sample: CD4+ or CD8+ T cells sorted from blood, taken in a trial of the OX40 agonist ivuxolimab. The CDR3 bases are TGTGCCAGCGCTAAACGGCTTAGCACAGATACGCAGTATTTT. Translated: CASAKRLSTDTQYF.